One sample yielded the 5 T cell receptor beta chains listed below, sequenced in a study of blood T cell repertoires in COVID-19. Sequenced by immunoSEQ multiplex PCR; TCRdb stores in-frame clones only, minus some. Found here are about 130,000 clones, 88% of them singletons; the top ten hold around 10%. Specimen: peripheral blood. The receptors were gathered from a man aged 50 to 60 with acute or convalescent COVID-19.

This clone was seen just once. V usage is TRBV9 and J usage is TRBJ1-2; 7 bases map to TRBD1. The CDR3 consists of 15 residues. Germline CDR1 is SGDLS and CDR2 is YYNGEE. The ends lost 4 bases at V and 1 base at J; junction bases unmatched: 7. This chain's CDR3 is CASSPRTGHNYGYTF. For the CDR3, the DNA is TGTGCCAGCAGCCCCCGGACAGGCCATAACTATGGCTACACCTTC.

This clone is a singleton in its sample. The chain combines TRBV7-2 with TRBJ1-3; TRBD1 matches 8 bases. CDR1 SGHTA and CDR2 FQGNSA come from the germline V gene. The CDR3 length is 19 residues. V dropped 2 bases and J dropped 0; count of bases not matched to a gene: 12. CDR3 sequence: CASSLRQGRGTFSGNTIYF. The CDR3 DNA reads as TGTGCCAGCAGCTTAAGACAGGGGAGAGGTACCTTCTCTGGAAACACCATATATTTT.

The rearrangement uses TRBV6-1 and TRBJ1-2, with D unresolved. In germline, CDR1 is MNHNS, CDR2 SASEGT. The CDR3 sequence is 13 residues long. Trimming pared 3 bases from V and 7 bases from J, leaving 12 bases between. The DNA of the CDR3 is TGTGCCAGCAGTGAGAGCATACTACGTGGCTACACCTTC. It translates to CASSESILRGYTF.

The CDR3: CASSPSLAPYEQYF. In nucleotides, the CDR3 is TGTGCCAGCAGTCCCTCGCTAGCGCCCTACGAGCAGTACTTC. The chain carries TRBV28 and TRBJ2-7, with TRBD2 as a possible D gene (6 bases). The CDR3 runs 14 residues. The germline V gene has CDR1 MDHEN and CDR2 SYDVKM. Trimming stripped 5 bases from V and 2 bases from J, with 13 bases between.

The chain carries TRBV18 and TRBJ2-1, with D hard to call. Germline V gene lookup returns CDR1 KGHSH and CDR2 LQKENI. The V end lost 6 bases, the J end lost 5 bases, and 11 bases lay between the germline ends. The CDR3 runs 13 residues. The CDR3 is CASSLNEDNEQFF. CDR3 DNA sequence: TGTGCCAGCTCCCTTAACGAGGACAATGAGCAGTTCTTC.